The T cell receptor beta chain under discussion was sequenced for a study of T cell responses to AZD1222 COVID-19 vaccine. Method: immunoSEQ multiplex PCR; TCRdb's copy keeps in-frame clones and lacks some. The sample contains 120,000 or so clones, roughly 90% of which appear only once. The CDR3 length is 15 residues. V was trimmed by 0 bases and J by 5 bases, leaving 10 bases between them. Germline V gene sequence: CDR1 SGHNT, CDR2 YENEEA. The sequencing used peripheral blood, collected 28 days after the second AZD1222 dose. The TCR originated in an adult who received the AZD1222 COVID-19 vaccine. The gene calls are TRBV11-3 and TRBJ2-2; D might be TRBD2 (6 bases). For the CDR3, the DNA is TGTGCCAGCAGCTTAGATCTGGAGGGGACCGGGGAGCTGTTTTTT. Residues: CASSLDLEGTGELFF.